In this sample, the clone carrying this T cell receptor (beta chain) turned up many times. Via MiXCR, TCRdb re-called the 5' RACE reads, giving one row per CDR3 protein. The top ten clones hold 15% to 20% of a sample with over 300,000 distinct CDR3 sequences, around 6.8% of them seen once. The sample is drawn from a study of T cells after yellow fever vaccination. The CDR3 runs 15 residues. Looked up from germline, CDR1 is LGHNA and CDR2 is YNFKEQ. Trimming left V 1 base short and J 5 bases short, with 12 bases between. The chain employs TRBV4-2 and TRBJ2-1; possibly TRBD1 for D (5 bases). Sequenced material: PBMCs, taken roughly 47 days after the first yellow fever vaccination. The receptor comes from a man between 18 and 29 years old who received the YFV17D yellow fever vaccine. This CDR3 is CASSQAGITNNEQFF. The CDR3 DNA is TGTGCCAGCAGCCAAGCAGGGATAACTAACAATGAGCAGTTCTTC.